Sequencing of this T cell receptor (beta chain) was carried out in a study of a mutant IDH1 vaccine in newly diagnosed glioma. Overall study: Treated patients showed a male proportion of around 62%, a female proportion of around 40%, and a mean age of approximately 40 years. Patients had received radiotherapy, temozolomide, or both previously, most receiving both.

Libraries were prepared by immunoSEQ multiplex PCR; TCRdb keeps only in-frame clonotypes and omits some of them. The data show approximately 92,000 clones, over 75% seen once. The V gene lost 6 bases and the J gene lost 4 bases, with 16 bases spanning the gap. Germline V gene data show CDR1 as MNHNS and CDR2 as SASEGT. The CDR3 covers 14 residues. Time point specified: baseline, week 1 (first vaccination visit). Indicated treatment: pre-vaccination baseline after standard-of-care therapy. Every donor had a new WHO grade 3 or 4 astrocytoma that was IDH1-mutant, with loss of nuclear ATRX. Material: PBMCs, obtained from a glioma patient treated with radiotherapy, temozolomide or both. The chain is built from TRBV6-1 and TRBJ2-7; the D gene is possibly TRBD1 (6 bases). The sequence derives from a middle-aged man with glioma. DNA for the CDR3: TGTGCCAGCAGACGGACAGATTCGGAGTACGAGCAGTACTTC. The encoded protein is CASRRTDSEYEQYF.